The 21 T cell receptor beta chains reported below all come from one sample, sequenced in a study of blood T cells in healthy people across ages. Using a J-beta primer mix together with a sample-barcoded 5' primer, a second PCR was run for roughly 7 to 11 cycles. TCRdb fed the 5' RACE reads into MiXCR, producing one record per CDR3 protein. This table holds almost 300,000 distinct CDR3 sequences, 27% found once. Input material: blood. All receptors come from a woman in her 70s in good health.

In its sample, this clonotype was seen a few times. The chain has TRBV6-1 and TRBJ2-5, with unresolved D. The J call may be faulty, since TRBJ2-1 better matches the DNA end. The CDR3 spans 12 residues. Germline CDR1 MNHNS, CDR2 SASEGT. The CDR3 loop reads CASSEKLGEQFF. For the CDR3, the DNA is TGTGCCAGCAGTGAAAAATTGGGTGAGCAGTTCTTC.

Ten or more counts support this clonotype. The chain couples TRBV2 to TRBJ1-3; 8 nucleotides line up with TRBD1. Germline V gives CDR1 SNHLY, CDR2 FYNNEI. This CDR3 has 15 residues. V shed 6 bases, J shed 4 bases, and the junction held 8 bases outside the gene matches. CDR3 region: CASSQTDRVGNTIYF. In DNA, the CDR3 is TGTGCCAGCAGCCAGACGGACAGGGTCGGAAACACCATATATTTT.

CDR3 in DNA: TGCGCCAGCAGCTTATCTGGGAACTGGGAGACCCAGTACTTC. It codes for CASSLSGNWETQYF. The chain uses TRBV5-1 and TRBJ2-5, with D unresolved. The ends were cut back, 2 bases at V and 5 bases at J, with 13 bases in the middle. From germline, CDR1 is SGHRS and CDR2 YFSETQ. There are 14 residues in the CDR3.

This clonotype was picked up a small number of times. It may be a read error: a sequence one base away is much more abundant. V gene TRBV28 combines with J gene TRBJ2-5; D possibly uses TRBD1 or TRBD2 (5 bases each). This CDR3 spans 15 amino acids. Per the germline V gene, CDR1 is MDHEN and CDR2 is SYDVKM. Trimming left V 8 bases short and J 2 bases short, with 18 bases between. The CDR3 protein is CASQSGDGLQETQYF. The DNA of the CDR3 is TGTGCCAGCCAATCCGGGGACGGATTGCAAGAGACCCAGTACTTC. Based on the CDR3 plus reference TRBV28 and TRBJ2-5, the full variable domain is DVKVTQSSRYLVKRTGEKVFLECVQDMDHENMFWYRQDPGLGLRLIYFSYDVKMKEKGDIPEGYSVSREKKERFSLILESASTNQTSMYLCASQSGDGLQETQYFGPGTRLLVL.

This clonotype was seen a handful of times. J is TRBJ2-5 and V is TRBV29-1, with 12 bases that match TRBD2. The germline gives CDR1 SQVTM, CDR2 ANQGSEA. CDR3 length: 14 amino acids. With V trimmed by 7 bases and J by 4 bases, 7 bases remained unmatched. CDR3 amino acids: CSAKLAGGGETQYF. The CDR3 region has the DNA TGCAGCGCCAAACTAGCGGGAGGCGGAGAGACCCAGTACTTC.

This clonotype was recorded a few times. The J gene is TRBJ2-5, the V gene TRBV6-2 or TRBV6-3, with D unclear. The DNA end is a closer match to TRBJ2-7, so the J assignment may be wrong. CDR1 MNHEY and CDR2 SVGEGT come from the germline V gene. CDR3 length: 14 amino acids. The CDR3 nucleotides read TGTGCCAGCAGTTACTCGCTAGTTTCCTACGAGCAGTACTTC. Encoded protein: CASSYSLVSYEQYF.

This clonotype was detected a few times. The CDR3 sequence: CASSQDASGKVAQYF. The DNA of the CDR3 is TGCGCCAGCAGCCAAGATGCTAGCGGGAAAGTGGCGCAGTATTTT. This chain joins TRBV4-3 and TRBJ2-3; 9 bases agree with TRBD2. The CDR3 loop spans 15 amino acids. The junction had 8 bases not matched to a gene; V was cut back by 0 bases and J by 10 bases. Germline CDR1 is LGHNA and CDR2 is YSLEER.

This clonotype was seen at least ten times. The CDR3 region is CASSLTAGVEKLFF. The CDR3 DNA reads as TGTGCCAGCAGTTTAACGGCAGGGGTTGAAAAACTGTTTTTT. The chain is built from TRBV28 and TRBJ1-4, with TRBD1 as a possible D gene (6 bases). Trimming took off 2 bases at V and 7 bases at J, with 11 bases between the two ends. CDR1 is MDHEN and CDR2 is SYDVKM in the germline V gene. The CDR3 contains 14 residues.

This rearrangement joins TRBV25-1 to TRBJ2-5; D unresolved. Germline V lookup: CDR1 MGHDK, CDR2 SYGVNS. The CDR3 sequence is 13 residues long. Trimming removed 2 bases from V and 7 bases from J, with 11 bases in between. The CDR3 is CASSEAGFGTQYF. In DNA, the CDR3 is TGTGCCAGCAGTGAAGCTGGGTTTGGGACCCAGTACTTC.

This clonotype was found a few times. The genes are TRBV4-1 and TRBJ2-7; D is ambiguous. Gene TRBJ2-5 matches the end of the DNA better, so the J call may be wrong. Germline assignment: CDR1 MGHRA and CDR2 YSYEKL. The CDR3 sequence is 15 residues long. In DNA form, the CDR3 reads TGCGCCAGCAGCCAAGATGTTCCGCCAAGGGTGACCCAGTACTTC. Translated, it gives CASSQDVPPRVTQYF.

This clonotype came up a few times. The V and J genes are TRBV27 and TRBJ2-2; tentative D call: TRBD1 (6 bases). With 8 bases removed from V and 3 bases from J, the gap between germline ends came to 16 bases. Germline loops: CDR1 MNHEY, CDR2 SMNVEV (reference sequence). CDR3 length: 15 residues. The CDR3 loop is CASSKAGAYTGELFF. In DNA, the CDR3 is TGTGCCAGCTCTAAGGCAGGGGCGTACACCGGGGAGCTGTTTTTT.

About this clonotype: A junction boundary mismatches the germline segment, possibly from a read error. The chain carries TRBV29-1 and TRBJ2-2, with D unclear. This CDR3 spans 13 amino acids. CDR1 is SQVTM, CDR2 ANQGSEA, per germline. The CDR3: CSAWTANAGELFF. DNA for the CDR3: TGCAGCGCCTGGACCGCGAACGCCGGGGAGCTGTTTTTT.

This clonotype has a handful of counts. At one of its ends the junction is not consistent with the germline gene, which may arise from a read error. The rearrangement uses TRBV6-5 and TRBJ2-5, with 9 bases aligning to TRBD2. The CDR3 is 13 amino acids. Per the germline V gene, CDR1 is MNHEY and CDR2 is SVGAGI. DNA for the CDR3: TGTGCCAGCAGTTACAGCGCGGGAGGGGGTGTGTTCTTC. Amino acids: CASSYSAGGGVFF.

The gene calls are TRBV7-2 and TRBJ2-7; D unresolved. The V gene lost 4 bases and the J gene lost 2 bases, with 12 bases spanning the gap. This CDR3 is 14 amino acids long. Germline V gene data show CDR1 as SGHTA and CDR2 as FQGNSA. For the CDR3, the DNA is TGTGCCAGCAGCTCTTCGGACGCAGCCTACGAGCAGTACTTC. It specifies CASSSSDAAYEQYF.

This clonotype was seen more than once but under ten times. This sequence joins TRBV2 and TRBJ2-7; 7 bases are shared with TRBD1. This CDR3 region has 13 residues. The trim removed 6 bases at V and 6 bases at J, leaving 8 bases unmatched. Germline CDR1 and CDR2: SNHLY and FYNNEI. The CDR3, as DNA: TGTGCCAGCAGGTTCCCGACAGGGCTCGAGCAGTACTTC. The encoded protein is CASRFPTGLEQYF.

There are a few counts of this clonotype. This chain joins TRBV7-9 and TRBJ2-7, with D perhaps TRBD1 or TRBD2 (6 bases each). CDR1 and CDR2 (germline): SEHNR, FQNEAQ (reference sequence). The length of the CDR3 is 15 residues. V lost 4 bases, J lost 3 bases, and 16 bases lay in between. The CDR3 protein is CASSSEGGGNYEQYF. The CDR3 DNA sequence: TGTGCCAGCAGCTCGGAGGGGGGAGGAAACTACGAGCAGTACTTC.

This clonotype was seen only a few times. At one end the junction does not follow the germline gene, possibly because of a read error. This chain connects TRBV9 to TRBJ1-3, with a tentative D call TRBD1 (6 bases). Germline CDR1 reads SGDLS; CDR2 reads YYNGEE. The CDR3 totals 15 residues. CDR3 bases: TGTGCCAACAGCGTAGTCGGGGGCCCGGGAAACACCATATATTTT. Encoded protein: CANSVVGGPGNTIYF.

The chain employs TRBV12-3 or TRBV12-4 and TRBJ1-5, with 7 bases identical to TRBD1. The CDR3 loop spans 13 amino acids. The DNA of the CDR3 is TGTGCTAGCGGCAGGGGGAGCAATCAGCCCCAGCATTTT. This gives the protein CASGRGSNQPQHF.

Regarding this clonotype: This may arise from a read error, as a much more abundant clone is one base away. The chain links TRBV9 to TRBJ2-2, with D perhaps assigned TRBD1 or TRBD2 (6 bases each). The CDR3 length is 15 residues. The germline V gene encodes CDR1 SGDLS and CDR2 YYNGEE. The CDR3 DNA follows: TGTACCAGCAGCTTTTACGGAGGGGGTACCGGGGAGCTGTTTTTT. It codes for CTSSFYGGGTGELFF.

This clonotype has a handful of counts. The genes are TRBV6-2 or TRBV6-3 and TRBJ2-1; perhaps TRBD2 as D (5 bases). Between the trimmed V and J ends, which lost 6 bases and 5 bases, there was a span of 17 bases. There are 15 residues in the CDR3. The V gene's germline CDR1 is MNHEY and CDR2 SVGEGT. The CDR3 spells CASSPMGRSNNEQFF. In nucleotides, the CDR3 is TGTGCCAGCAGCCCGATGGGGAGATCGAACAATGAGCAGTTCTTC.

This clonotype was counted between two and nine times. CDR3 in amino acids: CSASTPEGLAKNIQYF. Written as DNA, the CDR3 is TGCAGTGCTAGCACTCCAGAGGGGCTAGCCAAAAACATTCAGTACTTC. This chain links TRBV20-1 with TRBJ2-4; D possibly uses TRBD1 or TRBD2 (5 bases each). This CDR3 spans 16 amino acids. Germline loops: CDR1 DFQATT, CDR2 SNEGSKA (reference sequence). With 3 bases removed from V and 0 bases from J, the gap between germline ends came to 15 bases.